This TCR beta chain was recovered during a study of T-cell memory formation after mild COVID-19. About the study: Each donor largely had its own TCR clusters.

Points from the study as a whole: Researchers could not confirm that second-wave clones peaking on day 37 targeted SARS-CoV-2. Contracting clones from day 15 to 85 had balanced CD4/CD8; later expanders favoured CD4+.

In TCRdb, the 5' RACE reads were re-called with MiXCR into one record per CDR3 protein. The data contain roughly 70,000 distinct CDR3 sequences, roughly 17% of them singletons. This clonotype turned up a few times. Its antigen is undetermined. The clonotype comes from an adult woman who had mild COVID-19 (a few samples of this study predate the infection). Cell type and time point are not known. Sequenced material: PBMCs or a T cell subset sorted from them (not recorded which).

The CDR3: CASSADSSYEQYF. Written as DNA, the CDR3 is TGTGCCAGCAGCGCGGACAGCTCCTACGAGCAGTACTTC. The J gene is TRBJ2-7, the V gene TRBV7-9; weak D call: TRBD1 (6 bases). CDR3 length: 13 residues. V lost 5 bases and J lost 0, with 8 bases in between. Germline V gene sequence: CDR1 SEHNR, CDR2 FQNEAQ (reference sequence).